A single sample gave rise to the 8 T cell receptor beta chains below, sequenced in a study of glioma-infiltrating T cells. The iRepertoire nested amplicon-rescue multiplex PCR amplified TCR alpha and beta CDR3s from RNA. TCRdb independently ran MiXCR on the multiplex PCR reads; one entry per CDR3 protein. The sample consists of more than 300,000 distinct CDR3 sequences, roughly two fifths of them appearing once. The material sequenced was glioma tissue, nonneoplastic brain tissue, or PBMCs (not recorded which). These receptors were collected from a human donor with low-grade glioma or glioblastoma, undergoing nonglioma brain surgery, or in good health (not recorded which).

The chain employs TRBV27 and TRBJ2-5; 9 nucleotides match TRBD2. Germline V gene data show CDR1 as MNHEY and CDR2 as SMNVEV (reference sequence). The CDR3 has 16 residues. Trimming removed 1 base from V and 2 bases from J; junction bases left unmatched: 5. In DNA form, the CDR3 reads TGTGCCAGCAGTTTATACCTAGCGGGGACACAAGAGACCCAGTACTTC. This sequence encodes CASSLYLAGTQETQYF.

The V gene is TRBV12-3 or TRBV12-4, the J gene TRBJ2-5, with 10 bases matching TRBD1. The V segment lost 6 bases and the J segment 3 bases; nucleotides outside the gene matches: 7. CDR3 size: 15 residues. CDR3 region: CASSSPGTGEETQYF. The CDR3 DNA sequence: TGTGCCAGCAGCTCGCCCGGGACAGGGGAAGAGACCCAGTACTTC.

The chain is built from TRBV14 and TRBJ1-5; a possible D gene is TRBD1 (5 bases). The V gene's germline CDR1 is SGHDN and CDR2 FVKESK. V lost 1 base and J lost 6, with 7 bases in between. This CDR3 is 13 amino acids long. The CDR3 DNA reads as TGTGCCAGCAGCCAAGTTCAGGGTCAGCCCCAGCATTTT. Residues: CASSQVQGQPQHF.

This clonotype was counted a few times. This chain uses TRBV20-1 with TRBJ2-3; 10 nucleotides match TRBD2. The CDR3 has 15 residues. V shed 8 bases and J 6 bases; nucleotides not matched to a gene: 14. Germline CDR1 reads DFQATT; CDR2 reads SNEGSKA (reference sequence). The CDR3 sequence: CSPSNIAGGTDTQYF. CDR3 DNA: TGCAGTCCCTCAAATATAGCGGGAGGAACGGATACGCAGTATTTT.

This clonotype was detected only a few times. The chain recombines TRBV7-9 with TRBJ2-1; weak D call: TRBD2 (6 bases). Trimming removed 5 bases at V and 0 bases at J, with 11 bases between. This CDR3 contains 15 residues. Per the germline V gene, CDR1 is SEHNR and CDR2 is FQNEAQ (reference sequence). Here the CDR3 reads CASSRGESSYNEQFF. CDR3 nucleotides: TGTGCCAGCAGCCGCGGGGAGAGCTCCTACAATGAGCAGTTCTTC.

This clonotype was detected many times. V gene TRBV15 combines with J gene TRBJ2-1; D is unclear. This CDR3 is built from 14 residues. V gave up 5 bases and J gave up 4 bases, with 12 bases separating them. In germline, CDR1 is LNHNV, CDR2 YYDKDF (reference sequence). The CDR3: CATSPVALYNEQFF. The DNA for the CDR3 is TGTGCCACCAGCCCCGTGGCACTTTACAATGAGCAGTTCTTC. Full variable domain (rest looked up from reference TRBV15 and TRBJ2-1): DAMVIQNPRYQVTQFGKPVTLSCSQTLNHNVMYWYQQKSSQAPKLLFHYYDKDFNNEADTPDNFQSRRPNTSFCFLDIRSPGLGDTAMYLCATSPVALYNEQFFGPGTRLTVL.

Comment on this clonotype: One end of the junction does not line up with germline, which may come from a read error. The J gene is TRBJ1-6, the V gene TRBV2; 9 positions match TRBD1. The CDR3 sequence is 14 residues long. Looked up from germline, CDR1 is SNHLY and CDR2 is FYNNEI. CDR3 residues: CARRADRGDSPLSF. The CDR3 DNA reads as TGTGCCAGGAGGGCGGACAGGGGAGATTCACCCCTCAGCTTT.

This clonotype showed up just a few times. The J gene is TRBJ2-3, the V gene TRBV20-1; TRBD2 is a possible D gene (6 bases). Germline V gives CDR1 DFQATT, CDR2 SNEGSKA (reference sequence). V lost 1 base, J lost 0 bases, and 14 bases lay in between. The CDR3 runs to 16 residues. CDR3 in amino acids: CSARVGTLPSTDTQYF. The CDR3, as DNA: TGCAGTGCTAGAGTGGGGACTCTCCCCAGCACAGATACGCAGTATTTT.